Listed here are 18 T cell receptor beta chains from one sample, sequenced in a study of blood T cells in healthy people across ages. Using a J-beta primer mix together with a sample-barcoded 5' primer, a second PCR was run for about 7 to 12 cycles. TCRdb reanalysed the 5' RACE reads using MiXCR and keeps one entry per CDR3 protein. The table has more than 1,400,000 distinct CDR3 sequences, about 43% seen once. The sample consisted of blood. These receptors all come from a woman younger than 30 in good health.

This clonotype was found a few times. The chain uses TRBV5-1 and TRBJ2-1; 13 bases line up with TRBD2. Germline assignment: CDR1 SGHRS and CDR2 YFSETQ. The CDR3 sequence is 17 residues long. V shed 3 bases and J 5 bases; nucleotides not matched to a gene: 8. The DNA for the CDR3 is TGCGCCAGCAGCTACCTGCTACTAGCGGGAGGGAACAATGAGCAGTTCTTC. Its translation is CASSYLLLAGGNNEQFF.

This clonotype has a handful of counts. This chain's CDR3 is CATSDFPFYGYTF. In DNA, the CDR3 is TGTGCCACCAGTGATTTCCCCTTCTATGGCTACACCTTC. The chain links TRBV24-1 to TRBJ1-2; no clear D gene. Trimming shortened V by 1 base and J by 4 bases, and 6 bases separated the two germline ends. CDR3 size: 13 residues. CDR1 is KGHDR, CDR2 SFDVKD, per germline.

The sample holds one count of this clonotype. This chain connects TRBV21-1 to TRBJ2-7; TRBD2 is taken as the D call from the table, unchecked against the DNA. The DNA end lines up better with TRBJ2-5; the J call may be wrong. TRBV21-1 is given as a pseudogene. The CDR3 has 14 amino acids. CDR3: CAGSPPGLNWTQYF. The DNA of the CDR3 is TGTGCCGGCAGCCCCCCGGGACTGAACTGGACCCAGTACTTC.

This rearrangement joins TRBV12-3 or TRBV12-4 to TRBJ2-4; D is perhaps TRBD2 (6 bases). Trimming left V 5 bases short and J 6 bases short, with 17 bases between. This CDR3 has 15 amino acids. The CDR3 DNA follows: TGTGCCAGCAGTAATGGGGGGATTGTTTTAAACATTCAGTACTTC. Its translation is CASSNGGIVLNIQYF.

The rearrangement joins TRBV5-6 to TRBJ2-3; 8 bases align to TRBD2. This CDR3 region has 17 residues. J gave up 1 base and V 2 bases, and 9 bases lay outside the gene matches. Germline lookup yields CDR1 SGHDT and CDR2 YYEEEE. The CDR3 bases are TGTGCCAGCAGCTTCGGTACCGTGACTAGCGGCACAGATACGCAGTATTTT. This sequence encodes CASSFGTVTSGTDTQYF.

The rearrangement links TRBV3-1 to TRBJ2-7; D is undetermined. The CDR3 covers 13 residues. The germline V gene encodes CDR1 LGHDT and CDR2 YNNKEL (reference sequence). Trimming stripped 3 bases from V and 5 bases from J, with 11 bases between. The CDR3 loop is CASSQSNLHEQYF. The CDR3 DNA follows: TGTGCCAGCAGCCAGTCAAACCTGCACGAGCAGTACTTC.

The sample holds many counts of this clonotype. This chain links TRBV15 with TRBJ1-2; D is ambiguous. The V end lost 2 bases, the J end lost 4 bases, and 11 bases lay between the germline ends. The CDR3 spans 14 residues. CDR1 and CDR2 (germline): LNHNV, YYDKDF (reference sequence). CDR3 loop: CATSRSSGAYGYTF. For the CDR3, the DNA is TGTGCCACCAGCAGATCCTCCGGAGCCTATGGCTACACCTTC.

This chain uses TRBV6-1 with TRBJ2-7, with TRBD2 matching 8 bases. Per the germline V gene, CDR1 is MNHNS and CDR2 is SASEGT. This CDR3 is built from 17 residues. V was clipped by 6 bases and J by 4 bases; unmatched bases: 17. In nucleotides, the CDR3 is TGTGCCAGCAGGGCGCGGCCGGGACTAGTAACTTCATACGAGCAGTACTTC. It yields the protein CASRARPGLVTSYEQYF.

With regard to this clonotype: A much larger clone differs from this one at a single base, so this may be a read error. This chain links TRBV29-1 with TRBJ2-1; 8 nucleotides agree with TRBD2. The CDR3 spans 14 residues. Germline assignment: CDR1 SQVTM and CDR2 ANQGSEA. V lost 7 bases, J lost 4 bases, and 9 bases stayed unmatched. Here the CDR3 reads CSAEGLVGYNEQFF. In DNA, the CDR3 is TGCAGCGCCGAGGGACTAGTGGGGTACAATGAGCAGTTCTTC.

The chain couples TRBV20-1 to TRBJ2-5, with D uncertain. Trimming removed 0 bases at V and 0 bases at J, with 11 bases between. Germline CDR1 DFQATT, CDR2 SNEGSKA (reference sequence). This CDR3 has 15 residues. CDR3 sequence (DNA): TGCAGTGCTAGAGACCAAAGTCGGTACCAAGAGACCCAGTACTTC. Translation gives CSARDQSRYQETQYF.

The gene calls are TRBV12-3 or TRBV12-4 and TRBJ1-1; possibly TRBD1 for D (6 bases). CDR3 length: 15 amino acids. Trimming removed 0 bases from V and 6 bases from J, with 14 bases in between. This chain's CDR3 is CASSLATTGRAEAFF. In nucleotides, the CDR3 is TGTGCCAGCAGTTTAGCGACCACAGGGAGGGCTGAAGCTTTCTTT.

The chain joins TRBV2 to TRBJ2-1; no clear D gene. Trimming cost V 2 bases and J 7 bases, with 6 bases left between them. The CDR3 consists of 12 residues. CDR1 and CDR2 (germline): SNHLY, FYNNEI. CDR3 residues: CASSEFPNEQFF. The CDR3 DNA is TGTGCCAGCAGTGAATTTCCTAATGAGCAGTTCTTC.

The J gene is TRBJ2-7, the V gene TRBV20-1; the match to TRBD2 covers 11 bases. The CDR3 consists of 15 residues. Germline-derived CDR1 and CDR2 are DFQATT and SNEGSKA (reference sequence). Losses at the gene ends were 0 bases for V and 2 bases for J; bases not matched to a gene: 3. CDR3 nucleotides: TGCAGTGCTAGAGAGGGGACTAGCGGCGCCTACGAGCAGTACTTC. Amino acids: CSAREGTSGAYEQYF.

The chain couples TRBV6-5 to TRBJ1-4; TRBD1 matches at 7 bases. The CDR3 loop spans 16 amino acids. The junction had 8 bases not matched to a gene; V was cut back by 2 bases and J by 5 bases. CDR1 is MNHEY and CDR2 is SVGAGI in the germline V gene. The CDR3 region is CASSYRAGGLNEKLFF. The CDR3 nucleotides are TGTGCCAGCAGTTACCGGGCAGGGGGGTTAAATGAAAAACTGTTTTTT.

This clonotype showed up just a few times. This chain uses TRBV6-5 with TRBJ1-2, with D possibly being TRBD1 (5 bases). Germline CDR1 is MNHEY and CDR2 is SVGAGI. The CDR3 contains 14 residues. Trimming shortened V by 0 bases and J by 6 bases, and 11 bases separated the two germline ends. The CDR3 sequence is CASSYSRGTHGYTF. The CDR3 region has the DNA TGTGCCAGCAGTTACTCGAGGGGTACCCATGGCTACACCTTC.

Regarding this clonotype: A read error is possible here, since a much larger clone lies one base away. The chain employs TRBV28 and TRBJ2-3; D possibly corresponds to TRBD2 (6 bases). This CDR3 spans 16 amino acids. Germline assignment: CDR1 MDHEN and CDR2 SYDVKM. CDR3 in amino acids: CAGSSPGGGSTDTQYF. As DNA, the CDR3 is TGTGCCGGCAGTTCTCCTGGTGGGGGGTCCACAGATACGCAGTATTTT.

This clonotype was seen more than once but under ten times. The CDR3 nucleotides read TGTGCCAGCAAGGGGGAGGGCACCGGGGAGCTGTTTTTT. Its protein product is CASKGEGTGELFF. The chain joins TRBV2 to TRBJ2-2, with D maybe TRBD2 (7 bases). This CDR3 is 13 amino acids long. Germline assignment: CDR1 SNHLY and CDR2 FYNNEI. The V end was cut by 7 bases, the J end by 4 bases, with 10 bases between. Full variable domain (rest looked up from reference TRBV2 and TRBJ2-2): EPEVTQTPSHQVTQMGQEVILRCVPISNHLYFYWYRQILGQKVEFLVSFYNNEISEKSEIFDDQFSVERPDGSNFTLKIRSTKLEDSAMYFCASKGEGTGELFFGEGSRLTVL.

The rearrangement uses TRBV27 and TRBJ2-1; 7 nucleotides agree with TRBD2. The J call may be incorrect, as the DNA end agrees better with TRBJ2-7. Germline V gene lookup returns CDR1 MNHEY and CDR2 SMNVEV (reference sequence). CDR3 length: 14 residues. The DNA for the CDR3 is TGTGCCAGCAGCGTCCTAGCGGTTTACAATGAGCAGTACTTC. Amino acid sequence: CASSVLAVYNEQYF.